The present entry profiles one T cell receptor (beta chain) with its context. This clone was seen more than once but under ten times. Its cognate antigen has yet to be identified. Within one base of it there is no much larger clone, and no base qualities were kept. This sample was included in a study of T cell changes during pregnancy in multiple sclerosis (dated by TCRdb to about 2019). The study in broad terms: The study examined how the T cell repertoire changed over the course of pregnancy in women with multiple sclerosis.

Library construction relied on the immunoSEQ multiplex PCR assay. Imported from immuneACCESS, the table was reduced by TCRdb to in-frame sequences with V and J called. These copies leave out some clones; in studies compared against another copy, an unresolved V gene accounts for under half, and the cause of the remainder is not known. The sample yields around 96,000 clones; about 94% were counted once. The ten largest make up around 2.2% of the sample. This receptor was taken from a female donor with multiple sclerosis, enrolled in a pregnancy study. The specimen comprised peripheral blood, sampled in the third trimester of pregnancy.

The CDR3 amino acid sequence is: CASSLGGFTEAFF. In nucleotides, the sequence is TGCGCCAGCAGCTTGGGAGGTTTCACTGAAGCTTTCTTT. This sequence uses TRBV5-1 and TRBJ1-1, with the D gene not confidently named. The CDR3 holds 13 amino acids from the cysteine to the phenylalanine. Just CDR3 DNA is preserved here, 39 bases in frame from base 1. The V end loses 0 bases and the J end loses 4 bases, and a stretch of 7 bases separates them. CDR1 and CDR2 are read off the germline V gene as SGHRS and YFSETQ.